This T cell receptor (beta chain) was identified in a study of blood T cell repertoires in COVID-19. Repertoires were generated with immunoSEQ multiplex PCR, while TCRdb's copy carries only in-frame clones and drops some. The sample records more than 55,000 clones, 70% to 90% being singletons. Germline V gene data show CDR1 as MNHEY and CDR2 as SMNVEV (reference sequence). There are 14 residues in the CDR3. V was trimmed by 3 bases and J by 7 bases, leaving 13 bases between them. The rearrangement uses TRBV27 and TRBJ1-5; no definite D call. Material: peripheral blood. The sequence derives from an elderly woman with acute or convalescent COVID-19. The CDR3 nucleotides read TGTGCCAGCAGTTTTTCGGGGTTCGGGCAGCCCCAGCATTTT. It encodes CASSFSGFGQPQHF.